Listed below are T cell receptor beta chains from one sample, sequenced in a study of low-dose radiotherapy and immunotherapy resistance in tumors. TCRdb independently ran MiXCR on the reads; one entry per CDR3 protein. Of 65,000 to 85,000 distinct CDR3 sequences in the sample, over 15% are singletons; the top ten hold less than 1.5%. The material sequenced was PBMCs, taken after low-dose radiotherapy plus immunotherapy. Receptor source: a male donor with prostate cancer. CDR3s include the opening cysteine and the closing phenylalanine or tryptophan. The order of the fields is D gene, clone size, CDR3 length, V gene, J gene, CDR3 protein, CDR3 DNA. D genes are given only for firm matches. Clone sizes are given selectively: once, few, many, or a class where the clone is expanded.

>NA|NA|13|TRBV20-1|TRBJ2-5
CSARDGAGETQYF
TGCAGTGCTAGAGATGGGGCGGGGGAGACCCAGTACTTC
>TRBD2|NA|16|TRBV5-5|TRBJ2-3
CASSLEGGSLRDTQYF
TGTGCCAGCAGCTTGGAAGGCGGGAGTTTGAGAGATACGCAGTATTTT
>TRBD2|few|19|TRBV25-1|TRBJ2-1
CASSVNRYIGSGSGNEQFF
TGTGCCAGCAGTGTAAACAGGTACATCGGTAGCGGGTCAGGAAATGAGCAGTTCTTC
>TRBD1|many|13|TRBV29-1|TRBJ1-1
CSVGTEMNTEAFF
TGCAGCGTGGGGACAGAGATGAACACTGAAGCTTTCTTT
>TRBD1|many|15|TRBV11-2|TRBJ2-7
CASSLYGTGTYEQYF
TGTGCCAGCAGTCTCTACGGGACAGGGACCTACGAGCAGTACTTC
>NA|few|13|TRBV7-2|TRBJ2-1
CASSLAQYNEQFF
TGTGCCAGCAGCTTAGCTCAGTACAATGAGCAGTTCTTC
>NA|many|14|TRBV15|TRBJ2-1
CATSRGYSYNEQFF
TGTGCCACCAGCAGGGGTTACTCCTACAATGAGCAGTTCTTC
>NA|many|12|TRBV28|TRBJ2-2
CASSGLTGELFF
TGTGCCAGCAGTGGACTGACCGGGGAGCTGTTTTTT
>TRBD1|many|13|TRBV24-1|TRBJ2-7
CATSLTGFDEQYF
TGTGCCACCAGCTTGACAGGGTTCGACGAGCAGTACTTC
>NA|many|16|TRBV12-3/TRBV12-4|TRBJ2-5
CASSLSGLSPGETQYF
TGTGCCAGCAGCCTCAGCGGACTAAGTCCCGGGGAGACCCAGTACTTC
>NA|many|16|TRBV7-2|TRBJ2-5
CASSLARTASQETQYF
TGTGCCAGCAGCTTAGCGCGTACCGCATCCCAAGAGACCCAGTACTTC
>TRBD1|many|14|TRBV19|TRBJ1-5
CASSSDRGNQPQHF
TGTGCCAGTAGTTCGGACAGGGGGAATCAGCCCCAGCATTTT
>TRBD1|NA|15|TRBV7-3|TRBJ2-1
CASSQMDRGFNEQFF
TGTGCCAGCAGTCAGATGGACAGGGGATTCAATGAGCAGTTCTTC
>NA|many|14|TRBV28|TRBJ2-4
CASRLLGAGNIQYF
TGTGCCAGCAGGCTTTTGGGGGCTGGAAACATTCAGTACTTC
>NA|many|12|TRBV28|TRBJ1-2
CASMAQRHGYTF
TGTGCCAGCATGGCACAGCGACATGGCTACACCTTC
>NA|many|14|TRBV6-5|TRBJ2-7
CASSYAGHTYEQYF
TGTGCCAGCAGTTACGCGGGACACACCTACGAGCAGTACTTC
>NA|NA|17|TRBV7-8|TRBJ2-3
CASRRRDSQDRTDTQYF
TGTGCCAGCAGACGTCGGGACTCCCAAGACCGCACAGATACGCAGTATTTT
>NA|many|16|TRBV4-3|TRBJ2-3
CASSQVFRGNTDTQYF
TGCGCCAGCAGCCAAGTATTTCGCGGGAACACAGATACGCAGTATTTT
>NA|many|15|TRBV11-2|TRBJ1-3
CASSPGITSGNTIYF
TGTGCCAGCAGCCCAGGGATTACCTCTGGAAACACCATATATTTT
>NA|many|17|TRBV2|TRBJ2-6
CASSGEGVTSGANVLTF
TGTGCCAGCAGTGGTGAGGGTGTGACCTCTGGGGCCAACGTCCTGACTTTC
>NA|many|17|TRBV21-1|TRBJ2-2
CASSTPSIRSNTGELFF
TGTGCCAGCAGCACGCCCTCAATCAGGAGTAACACCGGGGAGCTGTTTTTT
>TRBD2|few|15|TRBV3-1|TRBJ2-1
CASSYSGGAGNEQFF
TGTGCCAGCAGCTATAGCGGGGGGGCGGGCAATGAGCAGTTCTTC
>NA|few|13|TRBV28|TRBJ2-4
CASTRGAENIQYF
TGTGCCAGCACTCGGGGGGCGGAAAACATTCAGTACTTC
>NA|medium-sized|14|TRBV28|TRBJ2-3
CASSSSGGTDTQYF
TGTGCCAGCAGTAGTTCGGGCGGCACAGATACGCAGTATTTT
>NA|NA|14|TRBV7-2|TRBJ2-7
CASSYNSPRSEQYF
TGTGCCAGCAGCTATAATAGCCCCCGATCCGAGCAGTACTTC
>NA|many|16|TRBV5-1|TRBJ2-5
CASSLSAGRPQETQYF
TGCGCCAGCAGCTTGTCAGCCGGAAGACCCCAAGAGACCCAGTACTTC
>TRBD2|many|14|TRBV6-2/TRBV6-3|TRBJ2-1
CATSSGVTYNEQFF
TGTGCCACCTCTAGCGGAGTAACCTACAATGAGCAGTTCTTC
>NA|many|13|TRBV10-3|TRBJ2-5
CAISVMRGETQYF
TGTGCCATCAGTGTAATGAGGGGTGAGACCCAGTACTTC
>NA|many|15|TRBV28|TRBJ2-5
CASSRGLKYQETQYF
TGTGCCAGCAGTAGGGGTCTCAAGTACCAAGAGACCCAGTACTTC
>NA|many|11|TRBV30|TRBJ2-7
CAWSQPFEQYF
TGTGCCTGGAGCCAACCTTTTGAGCAGTACTTC
>TRBD2|many|16|TRBV4-3|TRBJ2-2
CASSPTLAILTGELFF
TGCGCCAGCAGCCCCACACTAGCGATTCTCACCGGGGAGCTGTTTTTT
>TRBD2|many|16|TRBV28|TRBJ2-1
CASKREAGSSYNEQFF
TGTGCCAGCAAAAGAGAAGCGGGAAGCTCCTACAATGAGCAGTTCTTC
>NA|many|13|TRBV19|TRBJ2-1
CACRTPGNNEQFF
TGTGCCTGCAGGACTCCTGGGAACAATGAGCAGTTCTTC
>NA|many|19|TRBV5-1|TRBJ2-3
CASSLTGTSGSSSTDTQYF
TGCGCCAGCAGCTTGACCGGGACTTCGGGTTCATCTAGCACAGATACGCAGTATTTT
>NA|many|13|TRBV7-6|TRBJ2-2
CASSRDGTGELFF
TGTGCCAGCAGCCGAGACGGGACCGGGGAGCTGTTTTTT
>NA|NA|14|TRBV20-1|TRBJ1-2
CSAGRQRDNYGYTF
TGCAGTGCTGGACGACAGCGTGATAACTATGGCTACACCTTC
>NA|few|14|TRBV19|TRBJ2-3
CATRPTSRGDTQYF
TGTGCCACGCGTCCCACCTCGAGGGGAGATACGCAGTATTTT
>NA|many|11|TRBV20-1|TRBJ2-1
CSANQSPAQFF
TGCAGTGCAAACCAGTCCCCAGCGCAGTTCTTC
>TRBD2|many|13|TRBV20-1|TRBJ2-1
CSANPGTSNEQFF
TGCAGTGCTAATCCCGGGACTAGCAATGAGCAGTTCTTC
>TRBD2|few|16|TRBV13|TRBJ2-1
CASSPPLAGGYNEQFF
TGTGCCAGCAGCCCACCACTAGCGGGAGGCTACAATGAGCAGTTCTTC
>NA|many|12|TRBV30|TRBJ1-1
CAWSKVNTEAFF
TGTGCCTGGAGTAAAGTGAACACTGAAGCTTTCTTT
>NA|many|15|TRBV19|TRBJ1-1
CASSPPWGGRTEAFF
TGTGCCAGTAGTCCCCCATGGGGTGGGAGGACTGAAGCTTTCTTT
>TRBD2|many|16|TRBV28|TRBJ2-3
CASSLVVLAGTDTQYF
TGTGCCAGCAGTTTAGTTGTACTAGCGGGCACAGATACGCAGTATTTT
>TRBD1|many|14|TRBV28|TRBJ2-2
CASSPGQAGGELFF
TGTGCCAGCAGTCCGGGACAGGCGGGCGGGGAGCTGTTTTTT
>TRBD2|many|16|TRBV7-9|TRBJ2-1
CASSSSGRANRAEQFF
TGTGCCAGCAGCAGTAGCGGGAGGGCCAATCGGGCTGAGCAGTTCTTC
>NA|many|13|TRBV19|TRBJ1-5
CASSIRQGQPQHF
TGTGCCAGTAGTATACGGCAGGGTCAGCCCCAGCATTTT
>NA|many|14|TRBV28|TRBJ1-2
CASSLAGANYGYTF
TGTGCCAGCAGTTTGGCAGGGGCTAACTATGGCTACACCTTC
>TRBD1|many|13|TRBV20-1|TRBJ1-4
CSASRQGDEKLFF
TGCAGTGCTAGTAGACAGGGGGACGAAAAACTGTTTTTT
>NA|many|16|TRBV3-1|TRBJ2-6
CASSQAPGSGANVLTF
TGTGCCAGCAGCCAAGCACCGGGATCTGGGGCCAACGTCCTGACTTTC
>TRBD2|many|17|TRBV20-1|TRBJ2-3
CSAKALAGAPGTDTQYF
TGCAGTGCTAAGGCACTAGCGGGAGCCCCCGGGACAGATACGCAGTATTTT
>NA|many|14|TRBV19|TRBJ2-3
CASSGRTATDTQYF
TGTGCCAGTAGTGGCCGGACAGCCACAGATACGCAGTATTTT
>TRBD1|NA|14|TRBV20-1|TRBJ1-2
CSATQGAGFYGYTF
TGCAGTGCCACCCAGGGGGCGGGATTCTATGGCTACACCTTC
>NA|few|11|TRBV29-1|TRBJ2-2
CSAQDTGELFF
TGCAGCGCCCAGGACACCGGGGAGCTGTTTTTT
>NA|many|13|TRBV29-1|TRBJ1-1
CSVVVTANTEAFF
TGCAGCGTCGTAGTGACCGCGAACACTGAAGCTTTCTTT
>NA|many|13|TRBV11-2|TRBJ2-2
CASSQERTGELFF
TGTGCCAGCAGCCAAGAGCGGACCGGGGAGCTGTTTTTT
>TRBD2|many|16|TRBV6-2/TRBV6-3|TRBJ2-5
CASSHGTSGYQETQYF
TGCGCCAGCAGCCATGGCACTAGCGGTTATCAAGAGACCCAGTACTTC
>NA|once|14|TRBV27|TRBJ1-2
CASTGGGPANGYTF
TGTGCCAGCACGGGAGGAGGGCCGGCCAATGGCTACACCTTC
>NA|few|10|TRBV20-1|TRBJ2-3
CSASGDTQYF
TGCAGTGCTTCCGGGGATACGCAGTATTTT
>NA|many|13|TRBV5-1|TRBJ2-2
CASSAEVLGELFF
TGCGCCAGCAGTGCGGAGGTCCTCGGGGAGCTGTTTTTT